The 9 T cell receptor beta chains presented below share a single source sample, sequenced in a study of T cells in women clearing cervical HPV infection. Produced via immunoSEQ multiplex PCR; TCRdb's table is partial and in-frame only. Its table lists tens of thousands of clones. Sequencing was done on a sample of blood buffy coat. Receptors originate from a woman between 18 and 75 years old with a cervical HPV16 infection that either progressed to CIN3+ or cleared (not recorded which).

As for this clone: The read ends 3 residues shy of where the CDR3 ends; the end is completed using the germline J gene. V gene TRBV23-1 combines with J gene TRBJ1-2; 7 bases are a match to TRBD1. TRBV23-1 is filed as an ORF, its function uncertain. V shed 4 bases and J 2 bases; nucleotides not matched to a gene: 22. This CDR3 has 20 residues. This CDR3 reads CASSPYTLIFRQGFNYGYTF. The sequenced CDR3 bases are TGCGCCAGCAGTCCATATACATTGATCTTTCGACAGGGCTTCAACTATGGC.

A note on this clone: The read finishes 3 residues shy of the CDR3 end, and the germline J gene is used to complete it. The genes are TRBV18 and TRBJ2-5; D call uncertain. V was trimmed by 2 bases and J by 5 bases, leaving 3 bases between them. The CDR3 loop spans 11 amino acids. Germline assignment: CDR1 KGHSH and CDR2 LQKENI. CDR3 amino acids: CASSPGETQYF. The CDR3 bases that were read are TGTGCCAGCTCACCAGGCGAGACC. Together with reference TRBV18 and TRBJ2-5, the CDR3 gives the full variable domain: NAGVMQNPRHLVRRRGQEARLRCSPMKGHSHVYWYRQLPEEGLKFMVYLQKENIIDESGMPKERFSAEFPKEGPSILRIQQVVRGDSAAYFCASSPGETQYFGPGTRLLVL.

Of note for this clone: The sequence runs out 3 residues before the end of the CDR3; the remainder is reconstructed from the germline J gene. This chain connects TRBV4-2 to TRBJ1-5, with TRBD1 matching over 8 bases. V lost 5 bases, J lost 4 bases, and 4 bases stayed unmatched. Germline V lookup: CDR1 LGHNA, CDR2 YNFKEQ. This CDR3 contains 14 residues. The DNA read from the CDR3 is TGTGCCAGCAGCGCACAGGGGGTGAATCAGCCC. It yields the protein CASSAQGVNQP. The full-length CDR3 reads as CASSAQGVNQPQHF.

To note about this clone: The read is 3 residues too short to cover the CDR3 end, so that end is filled in from the germline J gene. V usage is TRBV19 and J usage is TRBJ1-2; 10 positions match TRBD1. This CDR3 is 14 amino acids long. J was trimmed by 6 bases and V by 6 bases; bases with no gene match: 7. CDR1 is LNHDA and CDR2 is SQIVND in the germline V gene (reference sequence). CDR3: CASSLPGQGDGYTF. The covered CDR3 bases are TGTGCCAGTAGCCTACCCGGACAGGGGGATGGC.

Turning to this clone: With the read ending 3 residues before the CDR3 end, the germline J gene is used to fill in that end. The chain uses TRBV7-9 and TRBJ2-5; the match to TRBD2 covers 7 bases. The CDR3 is 13 amino acids. The trim removed 3 bases at V and 3 bases at J, leaving 1 base unmatched. CDR1 is SEHNR and CDR2 is FQNEAQ in the germline V gene (reference sequence). CDR3 DNA, as far as it was read: TGTGCCAGCAGCTTCGGGGGGAAAGAGACC. Encoded protein: CASSFGGKET. The entire CDR3 protein is CASSFGGKETQYF.

Points on this clone: With the read ending 3 residues before the CDR3 end, the germline J gene is used to fill in that end. Other DNA sequences in the same sample also yield this CDR3. The chain links TRBV7-2 to TRBJ2-2, with 7 bases aligning to TRBD1. CDR1 and CDR2 (germline): SGHTA, FQGNSA. V shed 5 bases and J 6 bases; nucleotides not matched to a gene: 6. The CDR3 covers 14 residues. CDR3 protein: CASSPRQGPGELFF. The sequenced part of the CDR3 DNA is TGTGCCAGCAGCCCCCGACAGGGTCCCGGGGAG. The whole variable domain, filled in from reference TRBV7-2 and TRBJ2-2, reads GAGVSQSPSNKVTEKGKDVELRCDPISGHTALYWYRQSLGQGLEFLIYFQGNSAPDKSGLPSDRFSAERTGGSVSTLTIQRTQQEDSAVYLCASSPRQGPGELFFGEGSRLTVL.

On this clone itself: The CDR3 is cut off 3 residues early in the read; its end comes from the germline J gene. This sequence joins TRBV6-1 and TRBJ1-2; TRBD1 agrees at 7 bases. Germline CDR1 MNHNS, CDR2 SASEGT. Trimming took 4 bases from V and 4 from J; bases not matched to a gene: 3. The CDR3 has 13 amino acids. This chain's CDR3 is CASSGQGFYGYTF. The part of the CDR3 DNA that was read is TGTGCCAGCAGTGGACAGGGATTCTATGGC.

Notes on this clone: With the read ending 3 residues before the CDR3 end, the germline J gene is used to fill in that end. The rearrangement links TRBV30 to TRBJ1-1; TRBD1 matches at 7 bases. Germline CDR1 is GTSNPN and CDR2 is SVGIG (reference sequence). V lost 7 bases, J lost 6 bases, and 8 bases stayed unmatched. This CDR3 is built from 12 residues. CDR3: CALLQGPPEAFF. The sequenced CDR3 bases are TGTGCCTTATTACAGGGGCCCCCTGAA.

Details on this clone: The CDR3 end falls 3 residues outside the read, so it is completed with the germline J gene. The gene calls are TRBV5-1 and TRBJ2-7; D may match TRBD1 or TRBD2 (5 bases each). V lost 0 bases and J 2 bases, leaving 15 bases between the germline ends. The CDR3 contains 16 residues. CDR1 and CDR2 (germline): SGHRS, YFSETQ. The CDR3 loop is CASSLAGKGKPYEQYF. Partial CDR3 DNA: TGCGCCAGCAGCTTGGCCGGGAAGGGGAAGCCCTACGAG.